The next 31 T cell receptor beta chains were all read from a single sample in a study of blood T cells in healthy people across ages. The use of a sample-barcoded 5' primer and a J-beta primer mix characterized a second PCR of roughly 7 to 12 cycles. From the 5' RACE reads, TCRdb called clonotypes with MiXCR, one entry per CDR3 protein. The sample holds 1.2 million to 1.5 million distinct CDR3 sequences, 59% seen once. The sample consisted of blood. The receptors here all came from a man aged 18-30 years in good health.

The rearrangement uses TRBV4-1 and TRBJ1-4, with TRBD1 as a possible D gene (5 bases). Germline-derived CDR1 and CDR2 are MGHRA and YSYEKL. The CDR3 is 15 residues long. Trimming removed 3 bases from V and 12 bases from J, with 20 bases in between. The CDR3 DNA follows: TGCGCCAGCAGCCAGACAGCGAGTACGGGGGGGGAACTGTTTTTT. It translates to CASSQTASTGGELFF.

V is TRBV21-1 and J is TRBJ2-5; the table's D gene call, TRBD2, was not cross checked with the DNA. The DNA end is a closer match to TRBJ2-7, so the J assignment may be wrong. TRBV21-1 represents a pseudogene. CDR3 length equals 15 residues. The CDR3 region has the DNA TGTGCCAGCAGCAAAGTTAGCGGGATACGATACGAGCAGTACTTC. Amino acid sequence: CASSKVSGIRYEQYF.

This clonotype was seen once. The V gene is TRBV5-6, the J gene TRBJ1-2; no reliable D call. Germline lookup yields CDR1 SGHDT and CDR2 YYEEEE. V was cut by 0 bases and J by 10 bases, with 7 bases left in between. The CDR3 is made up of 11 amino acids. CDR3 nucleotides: TGTGCCAGCAGCTTGGGGGTCGACTACACCTTC. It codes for CASSLGVDYTF.

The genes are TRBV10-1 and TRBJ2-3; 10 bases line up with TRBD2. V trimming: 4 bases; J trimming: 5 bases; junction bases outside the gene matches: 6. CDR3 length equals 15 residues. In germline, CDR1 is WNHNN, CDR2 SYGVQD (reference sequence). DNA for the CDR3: TGCGCCAGCAGTGCAAGCGGGAGGGCAGGAGATACGCAGTATTTT. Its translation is CASSASGRAGDTQYF.

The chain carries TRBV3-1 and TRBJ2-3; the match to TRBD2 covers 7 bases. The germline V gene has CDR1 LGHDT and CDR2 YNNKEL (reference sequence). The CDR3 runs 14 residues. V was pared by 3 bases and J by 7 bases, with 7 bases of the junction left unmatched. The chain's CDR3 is CASSQGGDSHTQYF. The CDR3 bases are TGTGCCAGCAGCCAGGGGGGGGACTCACATACGCAGTATTTT.

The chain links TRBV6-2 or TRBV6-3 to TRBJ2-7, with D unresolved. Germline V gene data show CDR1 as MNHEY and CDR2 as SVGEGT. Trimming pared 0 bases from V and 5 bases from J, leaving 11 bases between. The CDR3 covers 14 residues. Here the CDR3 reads CASSYSWENDEQYF. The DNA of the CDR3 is TGTGCCAGCAGTTACTCGTGGGAAAACGACGAGCAGTACTTC.

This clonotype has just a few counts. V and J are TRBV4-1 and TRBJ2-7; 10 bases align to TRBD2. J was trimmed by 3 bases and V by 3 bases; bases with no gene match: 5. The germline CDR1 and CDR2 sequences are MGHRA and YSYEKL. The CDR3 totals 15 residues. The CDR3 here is CASSQPTSGFYEQYF. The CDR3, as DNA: TGCGCCAGCAGCCAGCCGACTAGCGGGTTCTACGAGCAGTACTTC.

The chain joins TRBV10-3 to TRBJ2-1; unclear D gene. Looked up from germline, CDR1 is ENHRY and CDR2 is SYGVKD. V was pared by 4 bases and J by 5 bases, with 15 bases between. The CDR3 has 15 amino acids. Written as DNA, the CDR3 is TGTGCCATCAGTGGACCGAACTCAATCCACAATGAGCAGTTCTTC. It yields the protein CAISGPNSIHNEQFF.

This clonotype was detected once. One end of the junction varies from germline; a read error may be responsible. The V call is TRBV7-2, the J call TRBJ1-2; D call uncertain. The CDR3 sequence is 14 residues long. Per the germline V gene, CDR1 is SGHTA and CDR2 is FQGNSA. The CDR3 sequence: CASSLGLSNYGCTF. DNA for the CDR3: TGTGCCAGCAGCCTTGGTCTTTCTAACTATGGCTGCACCTTC.

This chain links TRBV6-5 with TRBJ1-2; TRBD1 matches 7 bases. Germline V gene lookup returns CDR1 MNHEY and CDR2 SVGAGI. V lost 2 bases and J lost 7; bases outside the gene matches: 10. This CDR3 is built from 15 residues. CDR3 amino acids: CASSYTGEISTGYTF. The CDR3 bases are TGTGCCAGCAGTTACACAGGGGAGATAAGTACTGGCTACACCTTC.

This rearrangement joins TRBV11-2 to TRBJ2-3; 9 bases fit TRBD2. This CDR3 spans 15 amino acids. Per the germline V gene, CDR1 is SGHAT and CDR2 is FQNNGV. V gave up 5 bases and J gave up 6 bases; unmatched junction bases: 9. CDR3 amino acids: CASSPSGIGSDTQYF. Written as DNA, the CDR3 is TGTGCCAGCAGCCCTAGCGGGATAGGGTCCGATACGCAGTATTTT.

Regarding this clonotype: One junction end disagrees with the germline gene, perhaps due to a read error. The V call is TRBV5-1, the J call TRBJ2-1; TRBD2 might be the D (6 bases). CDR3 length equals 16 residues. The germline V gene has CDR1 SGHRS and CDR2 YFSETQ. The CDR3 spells CASSSQEGFRYNKQFF. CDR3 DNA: TGCGCCAGCAGCTCCCAGGAGGGGTTTCGGTACAATAAGCAGTTCTTC.

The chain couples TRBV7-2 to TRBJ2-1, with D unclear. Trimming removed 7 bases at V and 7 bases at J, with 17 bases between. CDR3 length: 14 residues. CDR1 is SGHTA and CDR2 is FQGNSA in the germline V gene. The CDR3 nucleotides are TGTGCCAGCACCGCGAGAGTTGACCTAAATGAGCAGTTCTTC. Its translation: CASTARVDLNEQFF.

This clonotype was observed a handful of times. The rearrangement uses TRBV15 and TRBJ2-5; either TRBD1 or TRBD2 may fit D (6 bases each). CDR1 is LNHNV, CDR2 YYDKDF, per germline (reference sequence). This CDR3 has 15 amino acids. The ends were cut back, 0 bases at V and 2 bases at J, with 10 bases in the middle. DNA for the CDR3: TGTGCCACCAGCAGAGATAGGAGGGGGCAAGAGACCCAGTACTTC. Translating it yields CATSRDRRGQETQYF.

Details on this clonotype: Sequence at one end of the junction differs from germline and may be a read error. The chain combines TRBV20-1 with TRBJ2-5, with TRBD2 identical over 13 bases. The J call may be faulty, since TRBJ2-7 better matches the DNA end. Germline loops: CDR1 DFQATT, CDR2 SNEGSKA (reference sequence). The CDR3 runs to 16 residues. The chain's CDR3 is CGASGLAGDYSYEQYF. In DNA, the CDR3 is TGCGGTGCGTCAGGACTAGCGGGGGACTACTCCTACGAGCAGTACTTC.

In DNA, the CDR3 is TGCGCCAGCAGCCAAGCCGGGGGCGGTGGCTACACCTTC. This codes for CASSQAGGGGYTF. The chain uses TRBV4-3 and TRBJ1-2, with D perhaps TRBD1 (6 bases). The CDR3 has 13 residues. CDR1 LGHNA and CDR2 YSLEER come from the germline V gene. The V end lost 1 base, the J end lost 7 bases, and 10 bases lay between the germline ends.

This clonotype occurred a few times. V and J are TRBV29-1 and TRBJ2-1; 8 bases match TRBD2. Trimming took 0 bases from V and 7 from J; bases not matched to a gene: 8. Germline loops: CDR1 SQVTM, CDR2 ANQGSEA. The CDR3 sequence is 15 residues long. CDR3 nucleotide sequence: TGCAGCGTTGAAGATAGGCGGGGGGTATCTAATGAGCAGTTCTTC. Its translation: CSVEDRRGVSNEQFF.

Here the CDR3 DNA reads TGCAGCGTGGAGGGGGAAACCTCCTACAATGAGCAGTTCTTC. This encodes CSVEGETSYNEQFF. The rearrangement joins TRBV29-1 to TRBJ2-1; either TRBD1 or TRBD2 may fit D (6 bases each). Trimming took off 6 bases at V and 0 bases at J, with 12 bases between the two ends. The CDR3 runs 14 residues. Germline V gene lookup returns CDR1 SQVTM and CDR2 ANQGSEA.

This chain's CDR3 is CATSRVRTGGEKLFF. CDR3 sequence (DNA): TGTGCCACCAGCAGGGTTCGGACAGGGGGTGAAAAACTGTTTTTT. V is TRBV15 and J is TRBJ1-4; 10 bases align to TRBD1. CDR1 is LNHNV and CDR2 is YYDKDF in the germline V gene (reference sequence). Trimming cost V 3 bases and J 7 bases; bases outside gene matches: 5. The CDR3 runs 15 residues.

The DNA of the CDR3 is TGCGCCAGCAGCTTGTTCACCAACTACGAGCAGTACTTC. Translating gives CASSLFTNYEQYF. The chain has TRBV5-1 and TRBJ2-7; unclear D gene. V lost 1 base to trimming and J lost 3 bases, with 8 bases between them. Germline V gene sequence: CDR1 SGHRS, CDR2 YFSETQ. The CDR3 has 13 residues.

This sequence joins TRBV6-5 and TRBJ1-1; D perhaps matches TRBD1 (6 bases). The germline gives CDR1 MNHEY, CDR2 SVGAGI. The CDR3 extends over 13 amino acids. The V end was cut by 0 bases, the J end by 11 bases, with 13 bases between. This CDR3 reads CASSYSIGGPAFF. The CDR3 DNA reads TGTGCCAGCAGTTACTCGATTGGGGGGCCGGCTTTCTTT.

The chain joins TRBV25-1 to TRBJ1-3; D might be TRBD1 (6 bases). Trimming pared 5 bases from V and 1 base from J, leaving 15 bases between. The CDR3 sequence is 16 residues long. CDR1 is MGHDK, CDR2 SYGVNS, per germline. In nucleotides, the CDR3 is TGTGCCAGCAGTCTAGGGGGGGCTCGGTCTGGAAACACCATATATTTT. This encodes CASSLGGARSGNTIYF.

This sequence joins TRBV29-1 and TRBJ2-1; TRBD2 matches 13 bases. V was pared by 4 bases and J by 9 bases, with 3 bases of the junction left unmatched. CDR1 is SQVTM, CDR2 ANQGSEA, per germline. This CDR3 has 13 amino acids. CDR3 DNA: TGCAGCGTTGTTGGACTAGCGGGAGTTGAGCAGTTCTTC. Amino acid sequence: CSVVGLAGVEQFF.

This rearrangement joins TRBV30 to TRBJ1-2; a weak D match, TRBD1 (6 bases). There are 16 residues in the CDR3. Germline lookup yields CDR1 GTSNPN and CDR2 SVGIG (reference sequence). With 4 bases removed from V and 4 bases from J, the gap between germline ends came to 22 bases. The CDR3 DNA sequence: TGTGCCTGGAACGTCCGGGACACCTTTCCCTTCTATGGCTACACCTTC. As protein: CAWNVRDTFPFYGYTF.

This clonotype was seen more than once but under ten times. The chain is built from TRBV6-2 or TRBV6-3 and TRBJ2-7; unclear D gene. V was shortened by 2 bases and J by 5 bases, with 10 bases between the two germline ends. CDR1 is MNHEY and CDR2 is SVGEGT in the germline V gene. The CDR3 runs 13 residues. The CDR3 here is CASSYPNNHEQYF. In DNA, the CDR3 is TGTGCCAGCAGTTACCCGAACAACCACGAGCAGTACTTC.

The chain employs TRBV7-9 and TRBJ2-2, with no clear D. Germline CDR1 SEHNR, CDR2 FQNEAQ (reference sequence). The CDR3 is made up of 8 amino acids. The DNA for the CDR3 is TGTCCCCAGAGGGAGCTGTTTTTT. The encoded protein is CPQRELFF.

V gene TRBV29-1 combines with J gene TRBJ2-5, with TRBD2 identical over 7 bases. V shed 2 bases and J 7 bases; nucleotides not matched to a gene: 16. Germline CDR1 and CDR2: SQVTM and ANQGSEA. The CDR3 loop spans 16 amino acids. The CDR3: CSVERYPKTSAGTQYF. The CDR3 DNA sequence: TGCAGCGTTGAACGATACCCCAAAACTAGCGCCGGGACCCAGTACTTC.

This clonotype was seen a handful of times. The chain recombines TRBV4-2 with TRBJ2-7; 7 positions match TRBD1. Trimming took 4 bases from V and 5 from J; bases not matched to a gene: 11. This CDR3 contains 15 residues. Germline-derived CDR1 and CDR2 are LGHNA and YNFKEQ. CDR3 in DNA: TGTGCCAGCAGCCCAGACAGGGAGTTCGGAAACGAGCAGTACTTC. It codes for CASSPDREFGNEQYF.

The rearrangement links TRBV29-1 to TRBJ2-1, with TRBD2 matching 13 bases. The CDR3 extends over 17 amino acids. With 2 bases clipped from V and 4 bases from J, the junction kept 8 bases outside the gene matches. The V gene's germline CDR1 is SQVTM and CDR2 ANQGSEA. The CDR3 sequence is CSVESGLAGDGYNEQFF. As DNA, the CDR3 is TGCAGCGTTGAATCCGGACTAGCGGGAGATGGGTACAATGAGCAGTTCTTC.

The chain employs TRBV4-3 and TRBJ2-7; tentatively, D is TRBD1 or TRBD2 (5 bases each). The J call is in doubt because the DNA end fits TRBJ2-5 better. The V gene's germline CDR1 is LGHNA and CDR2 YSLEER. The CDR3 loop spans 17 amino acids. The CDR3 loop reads CASSQEANVGVAGTQYF. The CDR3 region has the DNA TGCGCCAGCAGCCAAGAAGCGAACGTGGGGGTTGCTGGGACCCAGTACTTC.

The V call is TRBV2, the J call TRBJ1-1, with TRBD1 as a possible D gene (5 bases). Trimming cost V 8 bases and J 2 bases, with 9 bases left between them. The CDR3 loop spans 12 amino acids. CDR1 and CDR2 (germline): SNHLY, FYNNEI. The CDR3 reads CASGGSNTEAFF. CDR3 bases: TGTGCCAGCGGGGGTTCAAACACTGAAGCTTTCTTT.